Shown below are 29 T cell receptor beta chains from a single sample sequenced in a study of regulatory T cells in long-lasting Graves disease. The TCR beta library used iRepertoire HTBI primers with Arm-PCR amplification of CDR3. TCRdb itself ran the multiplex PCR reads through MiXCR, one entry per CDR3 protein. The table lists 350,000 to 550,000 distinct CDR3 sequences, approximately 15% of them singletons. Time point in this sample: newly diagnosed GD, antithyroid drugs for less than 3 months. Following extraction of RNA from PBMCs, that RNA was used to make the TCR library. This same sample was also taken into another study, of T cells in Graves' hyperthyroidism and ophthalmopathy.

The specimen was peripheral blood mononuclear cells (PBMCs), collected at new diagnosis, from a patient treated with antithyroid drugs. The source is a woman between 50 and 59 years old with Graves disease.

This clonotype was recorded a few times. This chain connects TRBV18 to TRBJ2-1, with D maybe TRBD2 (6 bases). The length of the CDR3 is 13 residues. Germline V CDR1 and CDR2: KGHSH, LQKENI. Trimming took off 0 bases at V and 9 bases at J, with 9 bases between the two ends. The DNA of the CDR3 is TGTGCCAGCTCACCACCAGGGGAGGTTGAGCAGTTCTTC. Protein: CASSPPGEVEQFF. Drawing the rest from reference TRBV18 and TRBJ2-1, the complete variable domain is NAGVMQNPRHLVRRRGQEARLRCSPMKGHSHVYWYRQLPEEGLKFMVYLQKENIIDESGMPKERFSAEFPKEGPSILRIQQVVRGDSAAYFCASSPPGEVEQFFGPGTRLTVL.

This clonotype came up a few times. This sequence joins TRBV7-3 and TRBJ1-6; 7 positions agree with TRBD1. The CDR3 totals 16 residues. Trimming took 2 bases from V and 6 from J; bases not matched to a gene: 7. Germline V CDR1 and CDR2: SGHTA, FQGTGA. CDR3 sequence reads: CASSLFPPGGNSPLHF. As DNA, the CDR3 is TGTGCCAGCAGCTTATTTCCCCCAGGGGGTAATTCACCCCTCCACTTT. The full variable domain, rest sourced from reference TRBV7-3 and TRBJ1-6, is GAGVSQTPSNKVTEKGKYVELRCDPISGHTALYWYRQSLGQGPEFLIYFQGTGAADDSGLPNDRFFAVRPEGSVSTLKIQRTERGDSAVYLCASSLFPPGGNSPLHFGNGTRLTVT.

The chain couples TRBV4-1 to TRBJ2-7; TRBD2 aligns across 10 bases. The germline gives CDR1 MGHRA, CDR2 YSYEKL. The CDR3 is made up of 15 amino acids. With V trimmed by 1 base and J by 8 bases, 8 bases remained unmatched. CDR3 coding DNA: TGCGCCAGCAGCCAAGGGGCTAGCGGGAGTTTTAAGCAGTACTTC. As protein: CASSQGASGSFKQYF.

CDR3 nucleotides: TGCGCCAGCAGCCAAGGACCACCGGGACTGGGGAGGGTGGGGGCCAACGTCCTGACTTTC. This encodes CASSQGPPGLGRVGANVLTF. The chain recombines TRBV4-1 with TRBJ2-6, with TRBD2 matching 7 bases. Germline V gives CDR1 MGHRA, CDR2 YSYEKL. The ends lost 1 base at V and 4 bases at J; junction bases unmatched: 16. This CDR3 region has 20 residues.

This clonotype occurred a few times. CDR3: CASRPPGRDQPQHF. The CDR3 bases are TGTGCCAGTAGGCCTCCCGGCAGGGACCAGCCCCAGCATTTT. This rearrangement joins TRBV19 to TRBJ1-5, with a possible D match to TRBD1 (5 bases). Germline V gives CDR1 LNHDA, CDR2 SQIVND (reference sequence). V dropped 6 bases and J dropped 7 bases, with 16 bases sitting between them. The CDR3 totals 14 residues. The whole variable domain, remainder taken from reference TRBV19 and TRBJ1-5, is DGGITQSPKYLFRKEGQNVTLSCEQNLNHDAMYWYRQDPGQGLRLIYYSQIVNDFQKGDIAEGYSVSREKKESFPLTVTSAQKNPTAFYLCASRPPGRDQPQHFGDGTRLSIL.

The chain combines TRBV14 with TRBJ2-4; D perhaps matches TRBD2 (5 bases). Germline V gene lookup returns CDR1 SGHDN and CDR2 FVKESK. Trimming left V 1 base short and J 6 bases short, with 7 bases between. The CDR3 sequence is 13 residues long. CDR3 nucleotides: TGTGCCAGCAGCCAAGGGGCGGGAAACATTCAGTACTTC. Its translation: CASSQGAGNIQYF.

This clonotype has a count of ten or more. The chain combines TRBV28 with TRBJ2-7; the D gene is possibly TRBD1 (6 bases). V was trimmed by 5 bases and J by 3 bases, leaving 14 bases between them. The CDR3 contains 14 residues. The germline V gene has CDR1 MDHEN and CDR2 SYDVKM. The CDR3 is CASSEQQGHYEQYF. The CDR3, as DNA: TGTGCCAGCAGTGAACAACAGGGTCACTACGAGCAGTACTTC. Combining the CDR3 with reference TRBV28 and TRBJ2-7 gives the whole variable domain DVKVTQSSRYLVKRTGEKVFLECVQDMDHENMFWYRQDPGLGLRLIYFSYDVKMKEKGDIPEGYSVSREKKERFSLILESASTNQTSMYLCASSEQQGHYEQYFGPGTRLTVT.

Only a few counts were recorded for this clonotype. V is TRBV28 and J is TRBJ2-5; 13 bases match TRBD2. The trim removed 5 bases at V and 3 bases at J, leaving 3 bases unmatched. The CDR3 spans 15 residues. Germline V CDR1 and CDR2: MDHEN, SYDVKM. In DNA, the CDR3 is TGTGCCAGCAGTAAGGGACTAGCGGGAAAAGAGACCCAGTACTTC. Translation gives CASSKGLAGKETQYF.

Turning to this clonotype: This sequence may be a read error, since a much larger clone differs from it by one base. The CDR3 here is CTSSSTGIGNNEQFF. DNA of the CDR3: TGTACCAGCAGCTCGACAGGGATTGGGAACAATGAGCAGTTCTTC. The J gene is TRBJ2-5, the V gene TRBV7-9; TRBD1 aligns across 7 bases. The DNA matches TRBJ2-1 better at its end, which makes the J call doubtful. Per germline, CDR1 SEHNR and CDR2 FQNEAQ (reference sequence). This CDR3 spans 15 amino acids.

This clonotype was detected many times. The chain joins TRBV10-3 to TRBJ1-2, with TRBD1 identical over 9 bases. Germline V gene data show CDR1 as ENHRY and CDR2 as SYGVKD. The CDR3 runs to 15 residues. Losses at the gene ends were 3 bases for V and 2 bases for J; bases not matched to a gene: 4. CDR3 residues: CAISDPGTGNYGYTF. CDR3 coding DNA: TGTGCCATCAGTGACCCCGGGACAGGGAACTATGGCTACACCTTC.

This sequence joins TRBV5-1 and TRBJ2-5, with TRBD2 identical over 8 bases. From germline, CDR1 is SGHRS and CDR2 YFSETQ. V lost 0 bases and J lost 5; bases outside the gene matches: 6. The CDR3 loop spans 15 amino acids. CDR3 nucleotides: TGCGCCAGCAGCTTGGCCGAGCGGGAGTGGGAGACCCAGTACTTC. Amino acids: CASSLAEREWETQYF. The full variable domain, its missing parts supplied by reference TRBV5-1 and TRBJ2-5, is KAGVTQTPRYLIKTRGQQVTLSCSPISGHRSVSWYQQTPGQGLQFLFEYFSETQRNKGNFPGRFSGRQFSNSRSEMNVSTLELGDSALYLCASSLAEREWETQYFGPGTRLLVL.

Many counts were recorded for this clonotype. In DNA form, the CDR3 reads TGTGCCAGCAGTTTATGGGGACAGGTCCTCTCTGGAAACACCATATATTTT. Protein sequence: CASSLWGQVLSGNTIYF. This chain connects TRBV28 to TRBJ1-3; 8 positions match TRBD1. V lost 0 bases and J lost 0; bases outside the gene matches: 4. Looked up from germline, CDR1 is MDHEN and CDR2 is SYDVKM. CDR3 length: 17 residues.

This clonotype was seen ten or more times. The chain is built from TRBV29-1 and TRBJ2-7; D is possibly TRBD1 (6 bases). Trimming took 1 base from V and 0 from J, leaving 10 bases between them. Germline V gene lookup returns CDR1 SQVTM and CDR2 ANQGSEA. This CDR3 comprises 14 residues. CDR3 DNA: TGCAGCGTTGAAGGCAGGGGAAACTCCTACGAGCAGTACTTC. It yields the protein CSVEGRGNSYEQYF.

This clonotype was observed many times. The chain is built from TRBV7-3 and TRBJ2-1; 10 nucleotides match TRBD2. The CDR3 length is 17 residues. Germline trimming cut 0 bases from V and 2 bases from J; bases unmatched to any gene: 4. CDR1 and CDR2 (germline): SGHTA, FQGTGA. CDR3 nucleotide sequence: TGTGCCAGCAGCTTAACGTACCTAGCGGGGGCCTACAATGAGCAGTTCTTC. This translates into CASSLTYLAGAYNEQFF.

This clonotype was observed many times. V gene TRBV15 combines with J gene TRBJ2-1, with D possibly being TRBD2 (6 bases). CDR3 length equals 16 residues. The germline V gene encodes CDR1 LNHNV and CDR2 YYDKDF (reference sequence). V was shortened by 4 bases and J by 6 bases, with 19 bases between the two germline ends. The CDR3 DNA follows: TGTGCCACCAGCACCCCCCCTTGGGAGGTTTCCAATGAGCAGTTCTTC. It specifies CATSTPPWEVSNEQFF.

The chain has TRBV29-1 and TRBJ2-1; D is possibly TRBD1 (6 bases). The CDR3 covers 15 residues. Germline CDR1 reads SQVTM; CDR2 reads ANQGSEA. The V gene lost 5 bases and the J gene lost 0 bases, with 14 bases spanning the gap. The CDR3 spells CSVQGRLSSYNEQFF. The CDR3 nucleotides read TGCAGCGTTCAGGGGCGTCTGAGCTCCTACAATGAGCAGTTCTTC.

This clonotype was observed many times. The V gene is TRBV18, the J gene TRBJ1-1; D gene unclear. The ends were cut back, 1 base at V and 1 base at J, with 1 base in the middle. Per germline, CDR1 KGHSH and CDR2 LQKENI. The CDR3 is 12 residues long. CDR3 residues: CASSPQNTEAFF. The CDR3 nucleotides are TGTGCCAGCTCACCACAGAACACTGAAGCTTTCTTT.

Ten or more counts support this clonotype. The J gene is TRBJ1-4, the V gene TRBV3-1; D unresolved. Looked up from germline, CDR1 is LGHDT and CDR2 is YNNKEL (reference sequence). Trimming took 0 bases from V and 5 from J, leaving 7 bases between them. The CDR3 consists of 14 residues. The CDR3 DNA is TGTGCCAGCAGCCAAGACAGGCCCAATGAAAAACTGTTTTTT. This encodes CASSQDRPNEKLFF. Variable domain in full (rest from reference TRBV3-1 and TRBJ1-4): DTAVSQTPKYLVTQMGNDKSIKCEQNLGHDTMYWYKQDSKKFLKIMFSYNNKELIINETVPNRFSPKSPDKAHLNLHINSLELGDSAVYFCASSQDRPNEKLFFGSGTQLSVL.

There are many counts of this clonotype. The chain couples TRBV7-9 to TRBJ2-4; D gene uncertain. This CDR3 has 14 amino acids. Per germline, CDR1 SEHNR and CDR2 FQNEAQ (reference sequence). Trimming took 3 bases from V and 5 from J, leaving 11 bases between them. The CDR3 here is CASSLETNENIQYF. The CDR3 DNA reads TGTGCCAGCAGCTTGGAGACAAATGAAAACATTCAGTACTTC. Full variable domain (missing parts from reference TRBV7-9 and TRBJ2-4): DTGVSQNPRHKITKRGQNVTFRCDPISEHNRLYWYRQTLGQGPEFLTYFQNEAQLEKSRLLSDRFSAERPKGSFSTLEIQRTEQGDSAMYLCASSLETNENIQYFGAGTRLSVL.

CDR3 in DNA: TGTGCCAGCAGCTTTCAACAGGGGGCGGGAGGTGAAGAGACCCAGTACTTC. Its translation is CASSFQQGAGGEETQYF. The chain is built from TRBV7-9 and TRBJ2-5; weak D call: TRBD1 (9 bases). This CDR3 spans 17 amino acids. Germline V gene lookup returns CDR1 SEHNR and CDR2 FQNEAQ (reference sequence). V lost 3 bases, J lost 3 bases, and 20 bases lay in between.

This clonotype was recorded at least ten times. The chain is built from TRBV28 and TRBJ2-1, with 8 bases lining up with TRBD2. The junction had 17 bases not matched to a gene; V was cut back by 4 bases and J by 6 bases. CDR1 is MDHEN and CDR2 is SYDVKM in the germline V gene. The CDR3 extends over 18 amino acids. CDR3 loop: CASSWVEGREAKGNEQFF. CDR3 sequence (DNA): TGTGCCAGCAGTTGGGTTGAGGGGCGGGAGGCTAAGGGCAATGAGCAGTTCTTC.

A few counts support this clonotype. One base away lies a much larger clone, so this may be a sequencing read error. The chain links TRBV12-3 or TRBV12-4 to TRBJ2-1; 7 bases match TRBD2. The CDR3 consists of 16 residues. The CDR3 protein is CASENPRTRSDNEQLF. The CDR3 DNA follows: TGTGCCAGCGAGAACCCACGGACTAGGTCGGACAATGAGCAGCTCTTC.

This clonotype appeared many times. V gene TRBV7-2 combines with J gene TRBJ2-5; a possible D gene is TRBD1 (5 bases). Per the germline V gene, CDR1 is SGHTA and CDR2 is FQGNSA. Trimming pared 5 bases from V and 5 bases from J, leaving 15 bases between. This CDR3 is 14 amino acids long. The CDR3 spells CASSGHGWRETQYF. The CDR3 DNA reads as TGTGCCAGCAGCGGACACGGTTGGCGGGAGACCCAGTACTTC.

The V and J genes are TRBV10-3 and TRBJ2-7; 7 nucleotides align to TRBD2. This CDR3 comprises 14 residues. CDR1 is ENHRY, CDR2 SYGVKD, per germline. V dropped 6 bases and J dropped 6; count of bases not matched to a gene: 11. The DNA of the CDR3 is TGTGCCATCAGAGACCCCTCGGGAGGAGTCGAGCAGTACTTC. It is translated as CAIRDPSGGVEQYF.

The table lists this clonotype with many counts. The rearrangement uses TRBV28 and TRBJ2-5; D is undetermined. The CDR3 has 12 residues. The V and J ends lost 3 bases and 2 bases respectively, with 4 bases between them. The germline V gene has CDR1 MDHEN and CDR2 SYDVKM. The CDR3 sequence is CASSFEQETQYF. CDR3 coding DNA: TGTGCCAGCAGTTTCGAACAAGAGACCCAGTACTTC. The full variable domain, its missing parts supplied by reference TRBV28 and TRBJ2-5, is DVKVTQSSRYLVKRTGEKVFLECVQDMDHENMFWYRQDPGLGLRLIYFSYDVKMKEKGDIPEGYSVSREKKERFSLILESASTNQTSMYLCASSFEQETQYFGPGTRLLVL.

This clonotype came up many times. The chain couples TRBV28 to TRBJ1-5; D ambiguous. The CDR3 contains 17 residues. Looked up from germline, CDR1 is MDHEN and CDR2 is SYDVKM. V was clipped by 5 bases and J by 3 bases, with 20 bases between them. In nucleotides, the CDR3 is TGTGCCAGCAGTCCCAACTTCTTGGGGTCCCACAATCAGCCCCAGCATTTT. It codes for CASSPNFLGSHNQPQHF.

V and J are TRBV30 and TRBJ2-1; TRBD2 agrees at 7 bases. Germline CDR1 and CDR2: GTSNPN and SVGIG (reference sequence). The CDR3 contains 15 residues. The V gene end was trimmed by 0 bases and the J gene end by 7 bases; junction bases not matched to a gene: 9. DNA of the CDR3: TGTGCCTGGAGTGTACTGGGGAGGGTGGGGAATGAGCAGTTCTTC. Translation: CAWSVLGRVGNEQFF.

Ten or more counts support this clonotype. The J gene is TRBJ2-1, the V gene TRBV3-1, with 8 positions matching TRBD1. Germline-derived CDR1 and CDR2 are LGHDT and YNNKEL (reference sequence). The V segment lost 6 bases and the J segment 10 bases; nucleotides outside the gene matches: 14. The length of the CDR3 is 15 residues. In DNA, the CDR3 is TGTGCCAGCAGAGAGGGCAGGGGGCGAGATGTGGAGCAGTTCTTC. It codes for CASREGRGRDVEQFF.

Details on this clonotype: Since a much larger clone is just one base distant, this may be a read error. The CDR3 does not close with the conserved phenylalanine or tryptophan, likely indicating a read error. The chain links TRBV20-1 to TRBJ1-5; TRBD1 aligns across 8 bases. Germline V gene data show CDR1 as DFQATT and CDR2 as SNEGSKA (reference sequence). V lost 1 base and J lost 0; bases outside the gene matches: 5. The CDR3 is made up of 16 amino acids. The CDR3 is CSARGGTGYSNQPQHS. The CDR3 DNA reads TGCAGTGCTAGAGGAGGGACAGGCTATAGCAATCAGCCCCAGCATTCT.